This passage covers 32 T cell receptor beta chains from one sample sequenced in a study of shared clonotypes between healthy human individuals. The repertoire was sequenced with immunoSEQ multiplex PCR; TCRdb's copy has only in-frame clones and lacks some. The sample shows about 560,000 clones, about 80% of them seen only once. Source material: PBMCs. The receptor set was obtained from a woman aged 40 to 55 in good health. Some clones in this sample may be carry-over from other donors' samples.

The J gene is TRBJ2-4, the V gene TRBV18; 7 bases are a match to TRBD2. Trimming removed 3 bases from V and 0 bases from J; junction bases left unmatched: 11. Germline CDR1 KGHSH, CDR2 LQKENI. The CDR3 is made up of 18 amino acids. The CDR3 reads CASSPMTPSGGAKNIQYF. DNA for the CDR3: TGTGCCAGCTCACCGATGACTCCCTCGGGAGGAGCCAAAAACATTCAGTACTTC.

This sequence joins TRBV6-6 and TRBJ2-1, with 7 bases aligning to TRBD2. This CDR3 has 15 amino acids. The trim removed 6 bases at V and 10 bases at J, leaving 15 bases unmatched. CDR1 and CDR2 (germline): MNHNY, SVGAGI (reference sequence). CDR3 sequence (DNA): TGTGCCAGCAGGCGGCCTAGTGGGAGGGCCGAGGAGCAGTTCTTC. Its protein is CASRRPSGRAEEQFF.

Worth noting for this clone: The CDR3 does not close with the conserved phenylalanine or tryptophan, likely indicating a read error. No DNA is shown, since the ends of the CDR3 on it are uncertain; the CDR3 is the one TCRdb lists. This chain's CDR3 is CASSTSTSGGG. The chain is built from TRBV7-3 and TRBJ2-7; TRBD2 is taken as the D call from the table, unchecked against the DNA. The CDR3 is 11 residues long, ends included. Germline CDR1 and CDR2: SGHTA and FQGTGA.

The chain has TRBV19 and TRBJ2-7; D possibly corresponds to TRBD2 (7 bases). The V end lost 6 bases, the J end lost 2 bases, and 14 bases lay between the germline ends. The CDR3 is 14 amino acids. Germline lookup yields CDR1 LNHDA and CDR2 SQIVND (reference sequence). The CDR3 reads CASREGGNTYEQYF. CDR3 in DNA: TGTGCCAGTAGGGAGGGGGGGAATACCTACGAGCAGTACTTC.

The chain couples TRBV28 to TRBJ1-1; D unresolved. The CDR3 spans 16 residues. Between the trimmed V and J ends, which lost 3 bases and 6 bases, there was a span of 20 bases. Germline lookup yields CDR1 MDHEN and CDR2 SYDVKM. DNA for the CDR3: TGTGCCAGCAGTTTCCCCCGCCGGGAAGTAACCCCTGAAGCTTTCTTT. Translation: CASSFPRREVTPEAFF.

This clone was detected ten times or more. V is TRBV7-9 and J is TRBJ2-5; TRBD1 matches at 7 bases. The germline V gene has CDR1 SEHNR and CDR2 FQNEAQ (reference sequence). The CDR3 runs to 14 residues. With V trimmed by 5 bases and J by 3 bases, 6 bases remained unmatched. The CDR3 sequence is CASSRQGSKETQYF. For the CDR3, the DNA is TGTGCCAGCAGCAGACAGGGTTCAAAAGAGACCCAGTACTTC.

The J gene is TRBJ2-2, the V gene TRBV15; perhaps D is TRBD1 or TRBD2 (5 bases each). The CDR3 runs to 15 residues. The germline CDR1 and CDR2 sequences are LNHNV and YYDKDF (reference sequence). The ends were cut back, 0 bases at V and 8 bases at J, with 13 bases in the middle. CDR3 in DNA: TGTGCCACCAGCAGAGAGGGGGATAGTGGAGGGGAGCTGTTTTTT. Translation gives CATSREGDSGGELFF.

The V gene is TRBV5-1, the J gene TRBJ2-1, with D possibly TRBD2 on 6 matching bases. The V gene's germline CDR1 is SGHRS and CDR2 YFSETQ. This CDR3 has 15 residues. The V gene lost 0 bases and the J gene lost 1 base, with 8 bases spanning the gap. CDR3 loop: CASSLDGTSYNEQFF. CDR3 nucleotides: TGCGCCAGCAGCTTGGATGGGACTTCCTACAATGAGCAGTTCTTC.

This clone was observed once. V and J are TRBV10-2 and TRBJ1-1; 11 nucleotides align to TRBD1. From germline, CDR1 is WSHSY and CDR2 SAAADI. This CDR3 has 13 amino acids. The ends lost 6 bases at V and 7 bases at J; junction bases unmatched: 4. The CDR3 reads CASSVGTGGEAFF. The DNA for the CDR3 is TGCGCCAGCAGCGTCGGGACAGGGGGTGAAGCTTTCTTT.

The CDR3, as DNA: TGTGCCAGCAGCTTACCTCCTAGCACAGATACGCAGTATTTT. It translates to CASSLPPSTDTQYF. This sequence joins TRBV7-9 and TRBJ2-3; D remains unclear. The germline V gene encodes CDR1 SEHNR and CDR2 FQNEAQ (reference sequence). The CDR3 runs 14 residues. Trimming pared 2 bases from V and 0 bases from J, leaving 6 bases between.

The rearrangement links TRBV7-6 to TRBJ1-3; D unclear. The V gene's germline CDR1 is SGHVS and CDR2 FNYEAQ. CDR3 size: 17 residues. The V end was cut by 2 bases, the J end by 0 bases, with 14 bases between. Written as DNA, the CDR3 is TGTGCCAGCAGCTTACTCTCTCGGGCGGTCTCTGGAAACACCATATATTTT. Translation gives CASSLLSRAVSGNTIYF. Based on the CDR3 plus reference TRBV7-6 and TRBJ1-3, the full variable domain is GAGVSQSPRYKVTKRGQDVALRCDPISGHVSLYWYRQALGQGPEFLTYFNYEAQQDKSGLPNDRFSAERPEGSISTLTIQRTEQRDSAMYRCASSLLSRAVSGNTIYFGEGSWLTVV.

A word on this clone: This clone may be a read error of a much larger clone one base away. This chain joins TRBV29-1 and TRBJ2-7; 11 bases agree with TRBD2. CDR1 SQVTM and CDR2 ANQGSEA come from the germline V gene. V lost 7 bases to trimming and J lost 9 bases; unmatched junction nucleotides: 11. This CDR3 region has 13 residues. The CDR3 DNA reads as TGCAGCGCACTAGCGGGAGCGATTTCCGGGCAGTACTTC. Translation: CSALAGAISGQYF.

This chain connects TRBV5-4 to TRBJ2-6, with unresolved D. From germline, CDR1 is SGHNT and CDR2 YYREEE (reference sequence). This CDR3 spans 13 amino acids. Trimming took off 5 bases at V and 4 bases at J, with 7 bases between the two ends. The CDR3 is CASRLGGANVLTF. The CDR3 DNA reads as TGTGCCAGCAGATTAGGGGGGGCCAACGTCCTGACTTTC.

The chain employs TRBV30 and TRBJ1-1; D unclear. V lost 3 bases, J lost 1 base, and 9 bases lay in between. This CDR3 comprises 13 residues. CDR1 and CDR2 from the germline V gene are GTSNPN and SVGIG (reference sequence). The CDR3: CAWSSLGNTEAFF. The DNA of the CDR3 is TGTGCCTGGAGCAGCCTGGGGAACACTGAAGCTTTCTTT.

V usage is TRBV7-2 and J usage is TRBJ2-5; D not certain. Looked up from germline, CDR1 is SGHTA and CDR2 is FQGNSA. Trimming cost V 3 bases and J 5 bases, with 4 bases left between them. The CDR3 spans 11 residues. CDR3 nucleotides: TGTGCCAGCAGCTTGTCCGAGACCCAGTACTTC. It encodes CASSLSETQYF. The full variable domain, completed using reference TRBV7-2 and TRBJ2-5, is GAGVSQSPSNKVTEKGKDVELRCDPISGHTALYWYRQSLGQGLEFLIYFQGNSAPDKSGLPSDRFSAERTGGSVSTLTIQRTQQEDSAVYLCASSLSETQYFGPGTRLLVL.

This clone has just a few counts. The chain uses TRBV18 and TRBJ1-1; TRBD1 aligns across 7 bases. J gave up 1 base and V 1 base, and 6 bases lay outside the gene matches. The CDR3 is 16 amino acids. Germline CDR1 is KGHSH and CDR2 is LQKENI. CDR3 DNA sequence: TGTGCCAGCTCACCACGATCTGGACAGGCGAACACTGAAGCTTTCTTT. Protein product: CASSPRSGQANTEAFF.

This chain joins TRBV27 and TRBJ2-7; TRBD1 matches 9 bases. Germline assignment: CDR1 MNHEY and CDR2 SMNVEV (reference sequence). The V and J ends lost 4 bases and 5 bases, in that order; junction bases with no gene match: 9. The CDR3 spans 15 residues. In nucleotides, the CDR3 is TGTGCCAGCAGTTCCTGGGGGACAGGGCTGGACGAGCAGTACTTC. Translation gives CASSSWGTGLDEQYF.

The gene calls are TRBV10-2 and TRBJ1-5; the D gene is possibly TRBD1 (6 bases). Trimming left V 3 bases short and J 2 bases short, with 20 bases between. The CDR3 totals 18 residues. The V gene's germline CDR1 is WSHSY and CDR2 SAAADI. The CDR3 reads CASSENWPPGAGNQPQHF. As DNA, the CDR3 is TGCGCCAGCAGTGAAAATTGGCCCCCGGGGGCAGGCAATCAGCCCCAGCATTTT.

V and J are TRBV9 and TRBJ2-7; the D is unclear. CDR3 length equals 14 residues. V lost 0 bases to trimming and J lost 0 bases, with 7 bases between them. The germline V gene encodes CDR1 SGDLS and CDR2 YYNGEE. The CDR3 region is CASSVAAVSYEQYF. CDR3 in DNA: TGTGCCAGCAGCGTAGCGGCGGTCTCCTACGAGCAGTACTTC.

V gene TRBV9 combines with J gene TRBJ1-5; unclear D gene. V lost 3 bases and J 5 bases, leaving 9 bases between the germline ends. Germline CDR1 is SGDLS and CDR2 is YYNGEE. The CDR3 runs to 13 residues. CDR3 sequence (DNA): TGTGCCAGCAGCGGGACCGACGATCAGCCCCAGCATTTT. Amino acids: CASSGTDDQPQHF.

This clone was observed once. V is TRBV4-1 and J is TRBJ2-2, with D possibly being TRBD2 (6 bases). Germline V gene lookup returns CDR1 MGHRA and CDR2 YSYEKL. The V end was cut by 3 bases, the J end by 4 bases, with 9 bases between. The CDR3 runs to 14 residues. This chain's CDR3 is CASSHPGGTGELFF. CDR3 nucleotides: TGCGCCAGCAGCCACCCCGGGGGCACCGGGGAGCTGTTTTTT.

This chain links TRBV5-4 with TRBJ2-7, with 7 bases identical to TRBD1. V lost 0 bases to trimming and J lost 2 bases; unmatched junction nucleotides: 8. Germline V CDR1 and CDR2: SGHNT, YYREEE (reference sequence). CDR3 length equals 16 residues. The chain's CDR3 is CASSLGGQAVAYEQYF. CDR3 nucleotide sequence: TGTGCCAGCAGCTTGGGAGGACAGGCTGTGGCCTACGAGCAGTACTTC.

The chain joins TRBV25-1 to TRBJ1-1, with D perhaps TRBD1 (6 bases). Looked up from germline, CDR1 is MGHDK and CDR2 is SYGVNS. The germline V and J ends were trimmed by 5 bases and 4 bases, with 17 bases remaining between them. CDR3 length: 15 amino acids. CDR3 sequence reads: CASSWLGGPGTEAFF. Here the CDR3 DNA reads TGTGCCAGCAGTTGGTTGGGGGGGCCGGGCACTGAAGCTTTCTTT. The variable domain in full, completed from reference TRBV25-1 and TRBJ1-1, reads EADIYQTPRYLVIGTGKKITLECSQTMGHDKMYWYQQDPGMELHLIHYSYGVNSTEKGDLSSESTVSRIRTEHFPLTLESARPSHTSQYLCASSWLGGPGTEAFFGQGTRLTVV.

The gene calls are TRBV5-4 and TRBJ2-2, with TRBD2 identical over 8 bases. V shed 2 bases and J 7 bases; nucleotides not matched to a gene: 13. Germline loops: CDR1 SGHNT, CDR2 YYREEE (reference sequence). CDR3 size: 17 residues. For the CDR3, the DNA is TGTGCCAGCAGCTTCCCCACCGGGAGGGCCTTAGGCGGGGAGCTGTTTTTT. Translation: CASSFPTGRALGGELFF.

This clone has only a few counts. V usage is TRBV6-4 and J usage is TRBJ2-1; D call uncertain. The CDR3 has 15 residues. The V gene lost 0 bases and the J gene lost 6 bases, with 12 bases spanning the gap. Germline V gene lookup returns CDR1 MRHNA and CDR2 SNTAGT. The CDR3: CASSDSTFDINEQFF. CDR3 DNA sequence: TGTGCCAGCAGTGACTCGACTTTTGACATCAATGAGCAGTTCTTC.

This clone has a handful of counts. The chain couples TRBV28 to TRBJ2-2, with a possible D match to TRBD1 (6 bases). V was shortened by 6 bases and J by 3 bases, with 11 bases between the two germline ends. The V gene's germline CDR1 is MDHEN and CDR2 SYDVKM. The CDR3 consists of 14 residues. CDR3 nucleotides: TGTGCCAGCAGGGACGGGACACACACCGGGGAGCTGTTTTTT. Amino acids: CASRDGTHTGELFF. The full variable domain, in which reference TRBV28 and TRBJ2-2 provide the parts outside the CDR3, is DVKVTQSSRYLVKRTGEKVFLECVQDMDHENMFWYRQDPGLGLRLIYFSYDVKMKEKGDIPEGYSVSREKKERFSLILESASTNQTSMYLCASRDGTHTGELFFGEGSRLTVL.

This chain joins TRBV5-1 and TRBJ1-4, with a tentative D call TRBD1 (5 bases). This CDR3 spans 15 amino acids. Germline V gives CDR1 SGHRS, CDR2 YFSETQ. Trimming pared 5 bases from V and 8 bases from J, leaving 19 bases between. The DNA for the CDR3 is TGCGCCAGCAGTCCAACGGACATCCCGGGCGAAAAACTGTTTTTT. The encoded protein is CASSPTDIPGEKLFF.

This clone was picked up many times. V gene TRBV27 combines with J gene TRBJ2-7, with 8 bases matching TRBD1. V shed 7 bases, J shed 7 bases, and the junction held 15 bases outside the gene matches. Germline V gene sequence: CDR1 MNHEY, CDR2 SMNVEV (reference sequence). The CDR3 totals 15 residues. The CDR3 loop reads CASILRQGPRWEQYF. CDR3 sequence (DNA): TGTGCCAGCATCCTCCGACAGGGGCCTCGTTGGGAGCAGTACTTC.

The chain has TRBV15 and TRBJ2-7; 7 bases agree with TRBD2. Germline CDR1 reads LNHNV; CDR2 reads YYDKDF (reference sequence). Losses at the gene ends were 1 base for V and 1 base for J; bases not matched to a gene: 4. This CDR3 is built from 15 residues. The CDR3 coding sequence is TGTGCCACCAGCAGAGGGGGGGACTATTCCTACGAGCAGTACTTC. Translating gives CATSRGGDYSYEQYF.

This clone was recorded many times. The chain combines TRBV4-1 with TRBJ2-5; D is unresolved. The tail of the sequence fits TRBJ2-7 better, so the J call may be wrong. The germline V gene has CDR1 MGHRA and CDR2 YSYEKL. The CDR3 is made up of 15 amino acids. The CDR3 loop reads CASSQAAVGGYEQYF. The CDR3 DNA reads TGCGCCAGCAGCCAAGCGGCCGTAGGCGGCTACGAGCAGTACTTC.

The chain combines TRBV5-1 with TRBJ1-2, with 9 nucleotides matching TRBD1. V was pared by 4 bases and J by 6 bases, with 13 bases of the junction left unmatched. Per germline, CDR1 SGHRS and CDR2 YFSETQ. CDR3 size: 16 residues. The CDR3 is CASSTLPGTGNNGYTF. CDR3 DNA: TGCGCCAGCAGCACCCTTCCCGGGACAGGGAATAATGGCTACACCTTC.

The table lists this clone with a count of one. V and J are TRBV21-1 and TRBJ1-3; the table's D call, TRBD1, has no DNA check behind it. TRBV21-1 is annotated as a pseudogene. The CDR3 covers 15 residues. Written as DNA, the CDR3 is TGTGCCAGCAGAACAGGGTTTCCTCCTGGAAACACCATATATTTT. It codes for CASRTGFPPGNTIYF.